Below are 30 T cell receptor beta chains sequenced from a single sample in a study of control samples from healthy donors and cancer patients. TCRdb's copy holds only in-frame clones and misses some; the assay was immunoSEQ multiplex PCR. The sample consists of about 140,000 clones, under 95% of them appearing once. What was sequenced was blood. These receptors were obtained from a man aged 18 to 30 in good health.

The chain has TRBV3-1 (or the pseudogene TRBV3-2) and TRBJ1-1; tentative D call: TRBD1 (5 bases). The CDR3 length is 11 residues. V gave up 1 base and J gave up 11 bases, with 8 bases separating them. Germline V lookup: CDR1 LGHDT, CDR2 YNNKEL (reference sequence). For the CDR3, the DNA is TGTGCCAGCAGCCAAGGTTGGGGGGCTTTCTTT. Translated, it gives CASSQGWGAFF.

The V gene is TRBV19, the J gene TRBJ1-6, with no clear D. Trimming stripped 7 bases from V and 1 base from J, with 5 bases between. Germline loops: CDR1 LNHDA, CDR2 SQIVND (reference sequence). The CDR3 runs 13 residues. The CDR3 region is CASMRSYNSPLHF. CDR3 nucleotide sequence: TGTGCCAGTATGAGGTCCTATAATTCACCCCTCCACTTT.

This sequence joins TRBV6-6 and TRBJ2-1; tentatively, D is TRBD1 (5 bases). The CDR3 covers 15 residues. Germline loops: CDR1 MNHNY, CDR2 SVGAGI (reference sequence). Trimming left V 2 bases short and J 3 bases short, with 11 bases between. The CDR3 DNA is TGTGCCAGCAGTTACGAAAGACAGCTCTACAATGAGCAGTTCTTC. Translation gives CASSYERQLYNEQFF.

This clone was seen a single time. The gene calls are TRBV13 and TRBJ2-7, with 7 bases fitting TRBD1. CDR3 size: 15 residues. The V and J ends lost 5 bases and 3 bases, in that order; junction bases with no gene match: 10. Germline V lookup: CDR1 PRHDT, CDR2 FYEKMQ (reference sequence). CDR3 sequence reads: CASSRTGTAGYEQYF. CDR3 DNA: TGTGCCAGCAGCAGAACCGGGACAGCAGGCTACGAGCAGTACTTC.

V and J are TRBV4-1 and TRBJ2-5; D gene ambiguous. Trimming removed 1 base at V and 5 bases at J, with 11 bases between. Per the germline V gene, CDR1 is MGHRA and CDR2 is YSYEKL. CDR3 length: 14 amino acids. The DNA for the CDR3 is TGCGCCAGCAGCCAAGCGGACCTAACGGAGACCCAGTACTTC. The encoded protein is CASSQADLTETQYF.

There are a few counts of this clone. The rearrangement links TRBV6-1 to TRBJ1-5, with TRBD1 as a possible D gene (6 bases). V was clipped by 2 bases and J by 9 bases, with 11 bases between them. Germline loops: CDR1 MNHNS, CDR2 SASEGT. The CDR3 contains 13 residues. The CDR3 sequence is CASSEFGGLPQHF. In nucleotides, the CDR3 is TGTGCCAGCAGTGAATTCGGGGGCCTGCCCCAGCATTTT.

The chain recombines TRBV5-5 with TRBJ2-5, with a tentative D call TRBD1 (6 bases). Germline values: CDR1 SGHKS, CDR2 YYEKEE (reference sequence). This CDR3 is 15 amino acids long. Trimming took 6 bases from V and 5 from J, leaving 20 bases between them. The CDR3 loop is CASTPSWQGRETQYF. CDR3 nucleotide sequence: TGTGCCAGCACCCCGAGTTGGCAGGGGCGGGAGACCCAGTACTTC.

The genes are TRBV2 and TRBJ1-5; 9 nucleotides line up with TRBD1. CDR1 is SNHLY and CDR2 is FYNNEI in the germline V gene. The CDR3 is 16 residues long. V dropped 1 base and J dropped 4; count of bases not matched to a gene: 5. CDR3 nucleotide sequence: TGTGCCAGCAGTGAAGGTCCCGGACAGGGGAATCAGCCCCAGCATTTT. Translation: CASSEGPGQGNQPQHF.

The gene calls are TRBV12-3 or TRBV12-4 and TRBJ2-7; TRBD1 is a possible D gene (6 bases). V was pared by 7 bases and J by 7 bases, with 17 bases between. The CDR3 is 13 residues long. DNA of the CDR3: TGTGCCAGCACTACAGGGATTCTGGGAGAGCAGTACTTC. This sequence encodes CASTTGILGEQYF.

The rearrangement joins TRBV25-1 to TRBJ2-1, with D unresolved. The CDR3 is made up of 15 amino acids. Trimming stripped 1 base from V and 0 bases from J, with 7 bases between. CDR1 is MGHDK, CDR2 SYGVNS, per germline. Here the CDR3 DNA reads TGTGCCAGCAGTGAATCCGGATCCTCCTACAATGAGCAGTTCTTC. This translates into CASSESGSSYNEQFF.

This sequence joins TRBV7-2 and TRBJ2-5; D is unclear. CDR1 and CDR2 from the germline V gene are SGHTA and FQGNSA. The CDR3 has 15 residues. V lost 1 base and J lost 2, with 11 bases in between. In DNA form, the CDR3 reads TGTGCCAGCAGCTTAGAGTTCTGGTTACAAGAGACCCAGTACTTC. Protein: CASSLEFWLQETQYF.

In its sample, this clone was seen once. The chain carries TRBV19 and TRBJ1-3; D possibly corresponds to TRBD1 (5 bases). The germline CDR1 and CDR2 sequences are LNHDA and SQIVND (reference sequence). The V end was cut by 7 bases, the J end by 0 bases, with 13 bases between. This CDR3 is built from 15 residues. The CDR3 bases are TGTGCCAGTACCCCCCCTGGGGGCTCTGGAAACACCATATATTTT. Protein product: CASTPPGGSGNTIYF.

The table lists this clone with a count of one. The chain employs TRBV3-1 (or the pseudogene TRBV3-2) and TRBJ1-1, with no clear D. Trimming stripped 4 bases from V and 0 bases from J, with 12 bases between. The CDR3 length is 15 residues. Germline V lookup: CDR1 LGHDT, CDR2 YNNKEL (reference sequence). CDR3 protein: CASSRRETLNTEAFF. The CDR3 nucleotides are TGTGCCAGCAGCCGCCGCGAGACGTTGAACACTGAAGCTTTCTTT.

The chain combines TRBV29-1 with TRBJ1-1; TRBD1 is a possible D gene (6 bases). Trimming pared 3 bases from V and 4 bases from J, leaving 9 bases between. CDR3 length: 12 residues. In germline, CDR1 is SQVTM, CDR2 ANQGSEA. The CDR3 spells CSVDRGGTEAFF. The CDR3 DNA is TGCAGCGTTGATCGAGGGGGCACTGAAGCTTTCTTT.

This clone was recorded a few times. This CDR3 reads CASSLSGVDYGYTF. The CDR3 region has the DNA TGTGCCAGCAGTTTGTCAGGGGTCGACTATGGCTACACCTTC. The rearrangement uses TRBV6-5 and TRBJ1-2; weak D call: TRBD1 (6 bases). Germline values: CDR1 MNHEY, CDR2 SVGAGI. CDR3 length: 14 amino acids. Trimming removed 4 bases at V and 3 bases at J, with 12 bases between.

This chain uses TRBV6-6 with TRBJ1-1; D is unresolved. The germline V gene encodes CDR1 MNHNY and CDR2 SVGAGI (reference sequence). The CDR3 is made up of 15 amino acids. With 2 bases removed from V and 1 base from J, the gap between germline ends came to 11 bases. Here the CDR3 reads CASSYDESSNTEAFF. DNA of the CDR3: TGTGCCAGCAGTTACGACGAGTCCTCGAACACTGAAGCTTTCTTT.

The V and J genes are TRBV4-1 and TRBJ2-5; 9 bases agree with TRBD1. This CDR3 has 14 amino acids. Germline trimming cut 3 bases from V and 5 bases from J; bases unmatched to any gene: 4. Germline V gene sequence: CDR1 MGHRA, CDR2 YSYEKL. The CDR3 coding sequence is TGCGCCAGCAGCCAGACAGGGGGGCGGGAGACCCAGTACTTC. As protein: CASSQTGGRETQYF.

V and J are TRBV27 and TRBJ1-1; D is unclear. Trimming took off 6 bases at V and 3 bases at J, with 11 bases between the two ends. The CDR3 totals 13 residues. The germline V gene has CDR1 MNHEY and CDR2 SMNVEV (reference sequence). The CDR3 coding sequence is TGTGCCAGCAGCCTTATTAGAGACACTGAAGCTTTCTTT. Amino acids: CASSLIRDTEAFF.

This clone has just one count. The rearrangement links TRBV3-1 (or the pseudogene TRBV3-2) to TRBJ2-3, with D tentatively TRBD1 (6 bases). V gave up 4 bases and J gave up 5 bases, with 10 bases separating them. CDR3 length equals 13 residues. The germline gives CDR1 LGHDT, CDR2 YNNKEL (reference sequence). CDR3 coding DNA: TGTGCCAGCAGCCCAGGGGCCTTAGATACGCAGTATTTT. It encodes CASSPGALDTQYF.

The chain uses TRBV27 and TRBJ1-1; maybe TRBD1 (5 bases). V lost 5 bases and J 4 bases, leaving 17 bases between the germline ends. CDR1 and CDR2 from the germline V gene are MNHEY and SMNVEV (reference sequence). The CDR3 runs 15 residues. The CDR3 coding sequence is TGTGCCAGCAGTCCTCTGGGACGGGGGGGCACTGAAGCTTTCTTT. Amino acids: CASSPLGRGGTEAFF.

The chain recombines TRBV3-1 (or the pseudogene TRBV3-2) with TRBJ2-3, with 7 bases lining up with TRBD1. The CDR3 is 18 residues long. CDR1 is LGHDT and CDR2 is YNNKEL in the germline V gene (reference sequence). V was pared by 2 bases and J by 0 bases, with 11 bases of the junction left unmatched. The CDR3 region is CASSQPEPGQLSTDTQYF. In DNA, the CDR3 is TGTGCCAGCAGCCAACCCGAACCGGGACAGTTAAGCACAGATACGCAGTATTTT.

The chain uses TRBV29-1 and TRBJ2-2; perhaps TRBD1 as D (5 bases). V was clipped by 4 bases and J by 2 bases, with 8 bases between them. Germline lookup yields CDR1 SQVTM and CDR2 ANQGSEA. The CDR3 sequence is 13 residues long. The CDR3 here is CSVVGANTGELFF. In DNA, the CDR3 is TGCAGCGTTGTAGGGGCCAACACCGGGGAGCTGTTTTTT.

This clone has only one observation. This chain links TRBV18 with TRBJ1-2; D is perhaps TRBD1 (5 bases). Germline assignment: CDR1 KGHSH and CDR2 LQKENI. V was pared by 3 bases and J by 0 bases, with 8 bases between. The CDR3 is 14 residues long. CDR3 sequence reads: CASSPDTPNYGYTF. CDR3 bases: TGTGCCAGCTCACCGGACACTCCTAACTATGGCTACACCTTC.

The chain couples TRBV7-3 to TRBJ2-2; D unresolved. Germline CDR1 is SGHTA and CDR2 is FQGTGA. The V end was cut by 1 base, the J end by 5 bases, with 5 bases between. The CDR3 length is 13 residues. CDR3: CASSLRATGELFF. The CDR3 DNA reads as TGTGCCAGCAGCTTAAGGGCGACCGGGGAGCTGTTTTTT. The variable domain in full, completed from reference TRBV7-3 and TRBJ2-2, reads GAGVSQTPSNKVTEKGKYVELRCDPISGHTALYWYRQSLGQGPEFLIYFQGTGAADDSGLPNDRFFAVRPEGSVSTLKIQRTERGDSAVYLCASSLRATGELFFGEGSRLTVL.

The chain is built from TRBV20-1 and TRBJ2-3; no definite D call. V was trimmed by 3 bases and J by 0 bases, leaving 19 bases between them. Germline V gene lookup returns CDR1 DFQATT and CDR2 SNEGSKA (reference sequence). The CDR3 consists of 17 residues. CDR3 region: CSASFPTPFSSTDTQYF. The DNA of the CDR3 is TGCAGTGCTAGTTTTCCGACACCCTTTTCCAGCACAGATACGCAGTATTTT.

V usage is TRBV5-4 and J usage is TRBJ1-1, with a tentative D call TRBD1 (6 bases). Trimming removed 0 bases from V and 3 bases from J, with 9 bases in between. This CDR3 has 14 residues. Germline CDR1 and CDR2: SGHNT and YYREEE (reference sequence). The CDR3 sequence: CASSLAGDDTEAFF. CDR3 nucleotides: TGTGCCAGCAGCTTGGCAGGGGACGACACTGAAGCTTTCTTT.

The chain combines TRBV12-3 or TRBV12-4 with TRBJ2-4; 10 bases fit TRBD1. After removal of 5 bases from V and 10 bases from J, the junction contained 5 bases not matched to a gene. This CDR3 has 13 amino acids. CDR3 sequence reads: CASSVGQGGIQYF. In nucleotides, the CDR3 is TGTGCCAGCAGTGTAGGACAGGGGGGTATTCAGTACTTC.

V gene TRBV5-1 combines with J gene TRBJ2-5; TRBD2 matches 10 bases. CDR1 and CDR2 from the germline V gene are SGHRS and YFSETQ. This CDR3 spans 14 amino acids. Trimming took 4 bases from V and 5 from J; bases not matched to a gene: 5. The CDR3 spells CASSEAGGRETQYF. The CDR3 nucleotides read TGCGCCAGCAGCGAAGCGGGGGGGCGGGAGACCCAGTACTTC.

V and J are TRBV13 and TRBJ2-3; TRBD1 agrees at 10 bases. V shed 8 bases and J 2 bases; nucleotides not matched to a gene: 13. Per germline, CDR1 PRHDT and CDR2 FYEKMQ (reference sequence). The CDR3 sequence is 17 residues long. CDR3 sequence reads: CASGAFGQGVYTDTQYF. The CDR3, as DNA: TGTGCCAGCGGAGCGTTCGGACAGGGGGTTTACACAGATACGCAGTATTTT.

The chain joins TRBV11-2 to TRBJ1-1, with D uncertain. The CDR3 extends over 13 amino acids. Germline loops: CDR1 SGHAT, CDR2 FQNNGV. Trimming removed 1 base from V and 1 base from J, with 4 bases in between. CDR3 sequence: CASSLVANTEAFF. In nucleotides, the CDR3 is TGTGCCAGCAGCTTAGTAGCGAACACTGAAGCTTTCTTT.